The 2 T cell receptor beta chains presented below share a single source sample, sequenced in a study of breast tumors, draining lymph nodes, adjacent tissues. Using its own MiXCR run on the multiplex PCR reads, TCRdb lists one record per CDR3 protein. The data contain about 94,000 distinct CDR3 sequences, around 28% of them singletons. Samples came from axillary lymph nodes draining the breast cancer. Input material: axillary lymph node tissue. The source is a female donor with breast cancer. Some clones in this sample may be carry-over from other donors' samples.

This clonotype has a count of ten or more. The chain employs TRBV9 and TRBJ1-3; D is ambiguous. The CDR3 loop spans 16 amino acids. Germline values: CDR1 SGDLS, CDR2 YYNGEE. V was pared by 0 bases and J by 0 bases, with 10 bases between. The CDR3 sequence: CASSVGGRDSGNTIYF. In nucleotides, the CDR3 is TGTGCCAGCAGCGTAGGCGGACGGGACTCTGGAAACACCATATATTTT. The full variable domain, rest sourced from reference TRBV9 and TRBJ1-3, is DSGVTQTPKHLITATGQRVTLRCSPRSGDLSVYWYQQSLDQGLQFLIQYYNGEERAKGNILERFSAQQFPDLHSELNLSSLELGDSALYFCASSVGGRDSGNTIYFGEGSWLTVV.

The V and J genes are TRBV9 and TRBJ2-7, with D tentatively TRBD1 (5 bases). Trimming cost V 0 bases and J 2 bases, with 6 bases left between them. The germline V gene encodes CDR1 SGDLS and CDR2 YYNGEE. This CDR3 has 13 residues. The CDR3 loop is CASSVGQTYEQYF. In DNA form, the CDR3 reads TGTGCCAGCAGCGTAGGACAGACCTACGAGCAGTACTTC.